This TCR beta chain was documented in a study of beta chain features in type 1 diabetes (dated by TCRdb to 2017 to 2018). Concerning the study at large: Mean age, gender distribution, total cell number and subset yield were not different between patients and healthy donors. In the study, TCRB repertoires of sorted circulating CD4+ T cell subsets from recently diagnosed type 1 diabetes patients were compared with those of matched healthy donors. Regulatory and stem cell-like memory subsets were obtained from only 8 patients and about eight healthy donors, while naive and central memory subsets were obtained from all 28 donors. A total of roughly 99,000,000 sorted cells were examined across all samples, and the number of cells per subset was strongly correlated with RNA yield.

Each donor gave one peripheral blood draw, roughly 110 mL on average, collected into heparinised tubes. A BD FACSAria II was used to sort naive, central memory, regulatory and stem cell-like memory CD4+ T cells with a panel that included CD45RO, CCR7, CD25, CD127, CD95 and CD27. Every sorted population had a purity above 95%. PBMCs were isolated right away by Lymphoprep density gradient centrifugation and were stained directly, without culture. So that batch effects would be minimized, each experiment stained and sorted samples in pairs, pairing one healthy donor with one patient. The entire isolated RNA was reverse transcribed using the High Capacity cDNA Reverse Transcription Kit, and thus expressed TCRB transcripts were sequenced. Naive, central memory and regulatory T cell samples underwent deep immunoSEQ sequencing, averaging approximately 3.5 million total reads per sample. After sorted cells were lysed in RLT buffer, RNA was extracted with DNase-treated RNeasy Micro or Mini kits, with the choice depending on cell number. To prevent cross-contamination, every cell subset was processed on its own, while patient and healthy donor samples were processed together. The immunoSEQ multiplex PCR was used to amplify TCRB sequences from cDNA, yielding 87-bp fragments that span the CDR3 region. Sequencing of the amplicons was done on the Illumina HiSeq platform. The original methods were these. PCR bias was corrected computationally using synthetic template baselines, and reads within Hamming distance 2 were collapsed, with unmergeable singletons discarded. Reads were aligned to IMGT to assign V, D and J genes, CDR3 length, and insertions or deletions at six rearrangement sites. Within each subset, clonotype counts were normalized to sorted cell number, and only after that were true diversity and Gini coefficients computed with the tcR R package. The overlap coefficient, calculated on TCRB nucleotide sequences, was used to quantify repertoire sharing. Sourced from immuneACCESS, this table was stored by TCRdb with only in-frame sequences that have V and J called. A share of the clones is absent; for the studies checked, an unresolved V gene accounts for under half, and the remainder has no known explanation. The V and J calls and clone size are taken from that table; D and trimming were inferred from the DNA. In all, the sample holds approximately 26,000 clones, and almost 65% of those were seen once. The ten biggest clones cover about 2.5% of the sample.

Turning to this clone: Its target antigen remains unknown. Per-base qualities were not stored, and no clone one base away is much larger.

The paper's findings and limits, for the study overall: Naive, central memory and regulatory TCRB repertoires appeared to be more alike among patients than among healthy donors. Fewer insertions and more nucleotide deletions at VDJ recombination sites were observed in patients with type 1 diabetes, implying thymic rearrangement abnormalities. In all four CD4+ subsets, TCRB CDR3 length was moderately but significantly shorter in type 1 diabetes patients. Because cDNA was sequenced instead of genomic DNA, activated cells with high expression could be over-represented, although the groups did not differ in activation or CD3 levels. PCR may preferentially amplify shorter templates, but because patient and control samples were amplified and corrected together, any resulting skew would affect both groups equally. Because the HLA sub-analyses included only small numbers of individuals, any influence of HLA type on TCRB rearrangement was left unresolved.

Clipping removes 5 bases from V and 5 bases from J, with 4 as the unmatched junction base count. CDR1 and CDR2, looked up from the germline V gene, are SGHAT and FQNNGV. Its CDR3 holds 13 amino acids, cysteine through phenylalanine. CDR3 DNA only is kept here, 39 bases in frame from base 1. This TCR came from a woman aged 25-40 years with type 1 diabetes. Sequenced: Tregs from blood. The meaning of the sample's cell subset or site label: regulatory CD4+ T cells. This receptor chain uses TRBV11-2 and TRBJ2-5; 8 bases in the middle match TRBD2. At the DNA level, the sequence is TGTGCCAGCAGCCGGAGCGGGAGTGAGACCCAGTACTTC. It translates as CASSRSGSETQYF.